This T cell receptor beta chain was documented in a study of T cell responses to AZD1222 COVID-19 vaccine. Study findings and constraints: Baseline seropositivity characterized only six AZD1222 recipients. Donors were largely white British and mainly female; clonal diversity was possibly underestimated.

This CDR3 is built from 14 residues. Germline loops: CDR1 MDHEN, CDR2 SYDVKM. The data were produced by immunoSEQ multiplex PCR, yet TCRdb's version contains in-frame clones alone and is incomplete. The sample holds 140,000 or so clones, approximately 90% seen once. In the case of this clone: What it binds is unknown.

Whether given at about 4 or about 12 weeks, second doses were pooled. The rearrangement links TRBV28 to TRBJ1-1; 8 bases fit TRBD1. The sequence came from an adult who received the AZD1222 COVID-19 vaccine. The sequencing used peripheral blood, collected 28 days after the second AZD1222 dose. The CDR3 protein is CRSGTGYMNTEAFF. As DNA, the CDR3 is TGTCGTTCCGGGACAGGTTACATGAACACTGAAGCTTTCTTT.